The entry that follows covers one T cell receptor beta chain sequence. Its antigen is currently unknown. The data derive from a study of tumor-infiltrating lymphocytes in localized non-small cell lung cancer. Study-wide findings and caveats: Immunotypes IM1 and IM2 had similar TCR-derived T-cell fractions.

This CDR3 contains 11 residues. Germline V gene sequence: CDR1 ENHRY, CDR2 SYGVKD. Trimming cost V 3 bases and J 12 bases, with 6 bases left between them. The data were produced by immunoSEQ multiplex PCR, yet TCRdb's version contains in-frame clones alone and is incomplete. This sample has more than 12,000 clones, with roughly 79% found just once. The chain links TRBV10-3 to TRBJ2-6; possible D gene TRBD2, 6 bases. The clonotype was recovered from a human donor with non-small cell lung cancer. Input material: lung tumor tissue. The CDR3 nucleotides are TGTGCCATCAGTGACGGGAGCGTCCTGACTTTC. This gives the protein CAISDGSVLTF.